Each of the 2 T cell receptor beta chains below was sequenced from the same sample in a study of control samples from healthy donors and cancer patients. Assay used: immunoSEQ multiplex PCR; TCRdb lists only in-frame clones, some missing. In the table there are approximately 89,000 clones, 86% of which are singletons. The sequencing sample was made of blood. Receptor source: a man between 25 and 39 years old in good health.

This clone was recorded a few times. V and J are TRBV5-1 and TRBJ2-1; 14 bases line up with TRBD2. Trimming took 5 bases from V and 10 from J; bases not matched to a gene: 5. CDR1 and CDR2 (germline): SGHRS, YFSETQ. This CDR3 spans 14 amino acids. The CDR3 protein is CASRGTSGGREQFF. CDR3 in DNA: TGCGCCAGCAGAGGGACTAGCGGGGGTCGAGAGCAGTTCTTC.

This chain joins TRBV4-1 and TRBJ2-6; no firm D call. The V end was cut by 1 base, the J end by 4 bases, with 8 bases between. The CDR3 loop spans 15 amino acids. The germline CDR1 and CDR2 sequences are MGHRA and YSYEKL. Written as DNA, the CDR3 is TGCGCCAGCAGCCAAGTGGCTACCGGGGCCAACGTCCTGACTTTC. This translates into CASSQVATGANVLTF.